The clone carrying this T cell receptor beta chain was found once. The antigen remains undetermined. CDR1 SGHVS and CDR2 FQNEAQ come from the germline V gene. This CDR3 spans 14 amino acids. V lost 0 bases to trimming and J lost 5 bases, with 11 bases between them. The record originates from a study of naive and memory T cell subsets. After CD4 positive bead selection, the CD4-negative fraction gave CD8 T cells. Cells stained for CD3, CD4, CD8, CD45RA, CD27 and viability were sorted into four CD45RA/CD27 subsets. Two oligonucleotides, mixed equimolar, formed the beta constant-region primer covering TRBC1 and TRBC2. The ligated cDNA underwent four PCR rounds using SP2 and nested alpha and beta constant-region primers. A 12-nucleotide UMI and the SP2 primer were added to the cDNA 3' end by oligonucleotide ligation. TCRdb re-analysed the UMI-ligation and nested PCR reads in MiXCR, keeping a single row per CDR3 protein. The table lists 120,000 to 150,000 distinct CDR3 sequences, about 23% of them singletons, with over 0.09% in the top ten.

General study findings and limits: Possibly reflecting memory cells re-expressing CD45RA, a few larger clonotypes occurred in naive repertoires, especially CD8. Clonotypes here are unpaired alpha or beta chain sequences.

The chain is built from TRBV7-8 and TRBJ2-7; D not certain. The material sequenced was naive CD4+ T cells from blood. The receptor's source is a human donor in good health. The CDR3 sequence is CASSLADSWDEQYF. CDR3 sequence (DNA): TGTGCCAGCAGCTTAGCAGATAGCTGGGACGAGCAGTACTTC. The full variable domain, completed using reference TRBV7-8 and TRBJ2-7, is GAGVSQSPRYKVAKRGQDVALRCDPISGHVSLFWYQQALGQGPEFLTYFQNEAQLDKSGLPSDRFFAERPEGSVSTLKIQRTQQEDSAVYLCASSLADSWDEQYFGPGTRLTVT.